This T cell receptor beta chain was sequenced during a study of blood T cell repertoires in COVID-19. Study information: Italy, Spain and the United States were the sources of the convalescent and acute COVID-19 samples. PBMCs, B-cell-depleted T cells, or T cells were the source of the cDNA or gDNA that made up the material.

This CDR3 spans 15 amino acids. Trimming shortened V by 1 base and J by 7 bases, and 17 bases separated the two germline ends. Germline-derived CDR1 and CDR2 are GTSNPN and SVGIG (reference sequence). In Seattle, patients joined the study during active infection and were tracked longitudinally. As handled by the study authors: The authors estimated nucleated cell counts from reference gene primer amplification. Generated by immunoSEQ multiplex PCR, the TCRdb table keeps only in-frame clones and is missing some. The V and J calls and the clone size are those of that table, but D and trimming were determined from the DNA. The sample carries 150,000 to 180,000 clones, approximately 84% recorded once.

Sequencing was carried out using peripheral blood. This rearrangement joins TRBV30 to TRBJ1-5; D possibly corresponds to TRBD1 (5 bases). This clonotype was obtained from a woman aged 55-70 years with COVID-19, enrolled during active disease. CDR3 in amino acids: CAWSGGHSGSQPQHF. In DNA, the CDR3 is TGTGCCTGGAGTGGTGGACACTCCGGTAGCCAGCCCCAGCATTTT.